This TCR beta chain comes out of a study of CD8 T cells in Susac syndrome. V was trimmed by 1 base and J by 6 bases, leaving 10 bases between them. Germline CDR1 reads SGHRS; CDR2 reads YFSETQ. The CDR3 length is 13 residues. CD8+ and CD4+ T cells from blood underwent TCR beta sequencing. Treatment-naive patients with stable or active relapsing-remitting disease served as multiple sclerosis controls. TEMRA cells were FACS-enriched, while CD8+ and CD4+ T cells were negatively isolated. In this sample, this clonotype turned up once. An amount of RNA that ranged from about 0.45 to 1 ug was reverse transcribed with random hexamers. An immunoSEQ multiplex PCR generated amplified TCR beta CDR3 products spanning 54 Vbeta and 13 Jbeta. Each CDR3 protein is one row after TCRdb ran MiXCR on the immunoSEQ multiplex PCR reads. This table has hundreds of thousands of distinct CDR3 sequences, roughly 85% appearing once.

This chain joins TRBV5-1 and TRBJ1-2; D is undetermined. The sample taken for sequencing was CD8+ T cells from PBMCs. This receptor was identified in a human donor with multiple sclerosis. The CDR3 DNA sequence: TGCGCCAGCAGCTTGTCCTGGGTCGATGGCTACACCTTC. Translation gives CASSLSWVDGYTF.